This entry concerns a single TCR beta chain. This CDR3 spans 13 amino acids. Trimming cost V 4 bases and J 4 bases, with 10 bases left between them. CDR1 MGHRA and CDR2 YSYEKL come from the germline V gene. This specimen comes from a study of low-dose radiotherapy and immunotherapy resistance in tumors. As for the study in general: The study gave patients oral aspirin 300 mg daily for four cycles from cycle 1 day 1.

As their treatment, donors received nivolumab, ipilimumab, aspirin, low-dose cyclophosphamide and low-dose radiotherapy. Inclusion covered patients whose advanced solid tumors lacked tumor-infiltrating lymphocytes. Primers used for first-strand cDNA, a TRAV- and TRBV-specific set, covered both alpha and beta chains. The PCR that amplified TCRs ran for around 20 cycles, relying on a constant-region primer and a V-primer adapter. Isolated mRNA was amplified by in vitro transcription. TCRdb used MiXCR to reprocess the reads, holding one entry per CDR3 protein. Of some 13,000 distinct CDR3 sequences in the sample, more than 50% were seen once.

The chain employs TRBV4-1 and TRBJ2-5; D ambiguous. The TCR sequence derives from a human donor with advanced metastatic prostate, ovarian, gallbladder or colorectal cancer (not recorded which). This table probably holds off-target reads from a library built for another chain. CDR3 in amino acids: CASSRRLGETQYF. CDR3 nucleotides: TGCGCCAGCAGCCGACGTCTAGGAGAGACCCAGTACTTC.